These 20 T cell receptor beta chains came from one sample sequenced in a study of neoadjuvant nivolumab and ipilimumab in lung cancer. Using immunoSEQ multiplex PCR, the repertoire was profiled, and TCRdb retains in-frame clones only, with some absent. The data contain around 13,000 clones, around 70% of them singletons. The material sequenced was peripheral blood, taken after neoadjuvant nivolumab, alone or with ipilimumab, at or shortly before surgery. These receptors all stem from an adult with non-small cell lung cancer.

The chain couples TRBV5-5 to TRBJ1-2; D not certain. The CDR3 runs to 12 residues. CDR1 SGHKS and CDR2 YYEKEE come from the germline V gene (reference sequence). V shed 2 bases and J shed 8 bases, with 10 bases lying between them. The CDR3 loop reads CASSLVGRGYTF. CDR3 nucleotide sequence: TGTGCCAGCAGCTTAGTGGGTAGGGGCTACACCTTC.

The chain joins TRBV18 to TRBJ1-5; D gene ambiguous. With 6 bases removed from V and 0 bases from J, the gap between germline ends came to 15 bases. The V gene's germline CDR1 is KGHSH and CDR2 LQKENI. This CDR3 contains 16 residues. The CDR3 here is CASSPGYDYSNQPQHF. CDR3 sequence (DNA): TGTGCCAGCTCCCCGGGATATGATTATAGCAATCAGCCCCAGCATTTT.

The chain couples TRBV6-5 to TRBJ2-7, with 8 bases aligning to TRBD2. This CDR3 contains 15 residues. Germline-derived CDR1 and CDR2 are MNHEY and SVGAGI. Trimming at V came to 6 bases and at J to 0 bases, leaving 7 bases not matched to a gene. In nucleotides, the CDR3 is TGTGCCAGCAGGGGAGGCGGGGGGTTCTCCTACGAGCAGTACTTC. Translating gives CASRGGGGFSYEQYF.

This chain links TRBV25-1 with TRBJ1-4; D unclear. Per the germline V gene, CDR1 is MGHDK and CDR2 is SYGVNS. V lost 4 bases and J 5 bases, leaving 11 bases between the germline ends. This CDR3 contains 14 residues. This CDR3 reads CASSAHVMNEKLFF. The DNA of the CDR3 is TGTGCCAGCAGTGCGCATGTCATGAATGAAAAACTGTTTTTT.

The table lists this clone with a few counts. The V gene is TRBV18, the J gene TRBJ1-1, with D unclear. V shed 4 bases and J shed 2 bases, with 8 bases lying between them. The CDR3 consists of 13 residues. Germline V lookup: CDR1 KGHSH, CDR2 LQKENI. The CDR3 nucleotides read TGTGCCAGCTCACAACAGATTAACACTGAAGCTTTCTTT. This encodes CASSQQINTEAFF.

The rearrangement uses TRBV18 and TRBJ2-3; D may match TRBD1 or TRBD2 (6 bases each). Germline V CDR1 and CDR2: KGHSH, LQKENI. Trimming shortened V by 4 bases and J by 5 bases, and 16 bases separated the two germline ends. This CDR3 region has 15 residues. In DNA, the CDR3 is TGTGCCAGCTCACTCTCGACGGGGGCGGTAGATACGCAGTATTTT. Its translation: CASSLSTGAVDTQYF.

This sequence joins TRBV5-4 and TRBJ2-3; 8 bases align to TRBD1. V was pared by 0 bases and J by 6 bases, with 6 bases of the junction left unmatched. CDR1 and CDR2 (germline): SGHNT, YYREEE (reference sequence). The CDR3 contains 15 residues. CDR3 coding DNA: TGTGCCAGCAGCTTGGGTGGGACAGGACAGGATACGCAGTATTTT. It yields the protein CASSLGGTGQDTQYF. Variable domain in full (rest from reference TRBV5-4 and TRBJ2-3): ETGVTQSPTHLIKTRGQQVTLRCSSQSGHNTVSWYQQALGQGPQFIFQYYREEENGRGNFPPRFSGLQFPNYSSELNVNALELDDSALYLCASSLGGTGQDTQYFGPGTRLTVL.

The chain uses TRBV11-1 and TRBJ2-1; possible D gene TRBD2, 5 bases. CDR1 is SGHAT, CDR2 FQDESV, per germline (reference sequence). There are 15 residues in the CDR3. Trimming removed 2 bases from V and 8 bases from J, with 16 bases in between. This CDR3 is CASSLTGYHDDEQFF. The CDR3 region has the DNA TGTGCCAGCAGCTTAACGGGGTACCATGACGATGAGCAGTTCTTC.

This chain uses TRBV5-1 with TRBJ2-2; weak D call: TRBD1 (6 bases). This CDR3 has 16 residues. Deletions cut 0 bases from V and 3 bases from J, with 12 bases between. Germline-derived CDR1 and CDR2 are SGHRS and YFSETQ. Here the CDR3 DNA reads TGCGCCAGCAGCTTGGCAGGGGCGCATGACACCGGGGAGCTGTTTTTT. Translated: CASSLAGAHDTGELFF.

The genes are TRBV6-1 and TRBJ1-1; no clear D gene. Per the germline V gene, CDR1 is MNHNS and CDR2 is SASEGT. V was clipped by 4 bases and J by 3 bases, with 6 bases between them. The CDR3 extends over 12 amino acids. The CDR3 DNA sequence: TGTGCCAGCAGTGTCACGGACACTGAAGCTTTCTTT. This gives the protein CASSVTDTEAFF.

This clone was seen only a few times. The V and J genes are TRBV29-1 and TRBJ1-2, with 7 bases matching TRBD1. Per the germline V gene, CDR1 is SQVTM and CDR2 is ANQGSEA. V shed 1 base and J 3 bases; nucleotides not matched to a gene: 5. This CDR3 contains 14 residues. The CDR3 sequence: CSVEGQGGDYGYTF. In nucleotides, the CDR3 is TGCAGCGTTGAAGGCCAAGGGGGCGACTATGGCTACACCTTC.

The chain couples TRBV5-1 to TRBJ2-2; D remains ambiguous. The germline gives CDR1 SGHRS, CDR2 YFSETQ. The V and J ends lost 1 base and 0 bases respectively, with 4 bases between them. The CDR3 has 14 amino acids. The CDR3: CASSLSPNTGELFF. DNA for the CDR3: TGCGCCAGCAGCTTGTCCCCGAACACCGGGGAGCTGTTTTTT. The full variable domain, with the rest looked up from reference TRBV5-1 and TRBJ2-2, is KAGVTQTPRYLIKTRGQQVTLSCSPISGHRSVSWYQQTPGQGLQFLFEYFSETQRNKGNFPGRFSGRQFSNSRSEMNVSTLELGDSALYLCASSLSPNTGELFFGEGSRLTVL.

This sequence joins TRBV4-2 and TRBJ2-7; D gene unclear. Germline V gives CDR1 LGHNA, CDR2 YNFKEQ. Trimming pared 4 bases from V and 4 bases from J, leaving 17 bases between. The CDR3 extends over 15 amino acids. The CDR3 reads CASSLRNDASYEQYF. The CDR3 DNA sequence: TGTGCCAGCAGCCTAAGAAACGACGCCTCATACGAGCAGTACTTC.

This chain connects TRBV5-1 to TRBJ2-7; D is possibly TRBD2 (5 bases). With 4 bases removed from V and 5 bases from J, the gap between germline ends came to 13 bases. CDR1 and CDR2 from the germline V gene are SGHRS and YFSETQ. CDR3 length: 13 residues. This chain's CDR3 is CASSREGLDEQYF. Here the CDR3 DNA reads TGCGCCAGCAGCCGCGAGGGCCTCGACGAGCAGTACTTC.

The V call is TRBV11-1, the J call TRBJ1-4; 7 nucleotides agree with TRBD1. Looked up from germline, CDR1 is SGHAT and CDR2 is FQDESV (reference sequence). This CDR3 region has 14 residues. Unmatched junction bases numbered 3, after V lost 4 bases and J lost 4 bases. CDR3 DNA sequence: TGTGCCAGCAGCTCGGGACAGCTTAATGAAAAACTGTTTTTT. Its translation is CASSSGQLNEKLFF. Full variable domain (rest looked up from reference TRBV11-1 and TRBJ1-4): EAEVAQSPRYKITEKSQAVAFWCDPISGHATLYWYRQILGQGPELLVQFQDESVVDDSQLPKDRFSAERLKGVDSTLKIQPAELGDSAMYLCASSSGQLNEKLFFGSGTQLSVL.

The chain couples TRBV9 to TRBJ2-3, with 9 bases matching TRBD2. The germline CDR1 and CDR2 sequences are SGDLS and YYNGEE. CDR3 length equals 16 residues. V was clipped by 0 bases and J by 5 bases; unmatched bases: 7. CDR3 amino acids: CASSVGVAGVLDTQYF. The CDR3 region has the DNA TGTGCCAGCAGCGTAGGGGTAGCGGGAGTTCTAGATACGCAGTATTTT.

The V and J genes are TRBV7-2 and TRBJ1-1; the D is unclear. V lost 3 bases to trimming and J lost 1 base, with 9 bases between them. Germline V gene sequence: CDR1 SGHTA, CDR2 FQGNSA. The length of the CDR3 is 14 residues. CDR3 coding DNA: TGTGCCAGCAGCTTTGGGCAGTGGAACACTGAAGCTTTCTTT. This translates into CASSFGQWNTEAFF.

The chain has TRBV11-2 and TRBJ2-1; TRBD2 matches at 11 bases. CDR3 length equals 15 residues. CDR1 and CDR2 from the germline V gene are SGHAT and FQNNGV. J was trimmed by 7 bases and V by 5 bases; bases with no gene match: 7. In nucleotides, the CDR3 is TGTGCCAGCAGCCGAACTAGCGGGAGTTTGAATGAGCAGTTCTTC. It codes for CASSRTSGSLNEQFF.

The genes are TRBV6-1 and TRBJ2-3; TRBD1 or TRBD2 may be the D gene (6 bases each). CDR1 is MNHNS, CDR2 SASEGT, per germline. The CDR3 loop spans 16 amino acids. V was shortened by 2 bases and J by 5 bases, with 17 bases between the two germline ends. The CDR3 nucleotides are TGTGCCAGCAGTGAACGGTTTGGGGGGCTCGAAGATACGCAGTATTTT. Its protein product is CASSERFGGLEDTQYF.

The chain combines TRBV7-9 with TRBJ1-3; D is perhaps TRBD1 (5 bases). The CDR3 is 16 amino acids. The germline V gene encodes CDR1 SEHNR and CDR2 FQNEAQ (reference sequence). Deletions cut 1 base from V and 2 bases from J, with 12 bases between. CDR3 sequence: CASSLGQGSTGNTIYF. DNA for the CDR3: TGTGCCAGCAGCTTAGGTCAGGGTTCAACTGGAAACACCATATATTTT.